This TCR beta chain stems from a study of blood T cell repertoires in COVID-19. Study information: Some COVID-19 samples were acute and others convalescent; all came from the United States, Italy and Spain. The analysed material was cDNA or gDNA that came from T cells, B-cell-depleted T cells, or PBMCs.

The assay was immunoSEQ multiplex PCR, and TCRdb's table has in-frame clones only and misses some. The sample has about 360,000 clones, 80% to 90% seen once; the top ten hold under 1.5%. V shed 4 bases and J shed 5 bases, with 26 bases lying between them. The CDR3 consists of 19 residues. Germline V gene sequence: CDR1 MGHRA, CDR2 YSYEKL. Cohorts were assigned according to the clinical history that participants reported. Sequencing was performed on PBMCs or T cells enriched from blood (not recorded which). This TCR was sampled from a man aged 25 to 45 who had recovered from COVID-19. The genes are TRBV4-1 and TRBJ1-4; D not resolved. The CDR3 spells CASSPIMTPRRRENEKLFF. The CDR3 DNA reads as TGCGCCAGCAGCCCGATCATGACCCCCCGAAGACGGGAGAATGAAAAACTGTTTTTT.